A selection of T cell receptor beta chains follows, all from one sample in a study of blood T cell repertoires in COVID-19. This table comes from immunoSEQ multiplex PCR, and its TCRdb copy is limited to in-frame clones, with some not included. This sample has over 100,000 clones, with 85% to 90% found just once. Sequenced: peripheral blood. The receptor source for this set is a human donor in a cohort sampled during active COVID-19. The CDR3 runs from the conserved cysteine through the conserved F or W. Each record gives: clone size, J gene, V gene, D gene, CDR3 protein, CDR3 DNA. D genes are given only for firm matches. Some rows mark clone size as missing; the rest say once, few, many or name a class of expanded clone.

size: NA; J: TRBJ2-3; V: TRBV11-2; D: NA; CDR3: CASPGNGPSTDTQYF; DNA: TGTGCCTCCCCCGGGAATGGTCCTAGCACAGATACGCAGTATTTT
size: once; J: TRBJ2-2; V: TRBV6-5; D: TRBD1; CDR3: CASRTSGGSGELFF; DNA: TGTGCCAGCAGGACCTCAGGGGGTTCCGGGGAGCTGTTTTTT
size: NA; J: TRBJ2-1; V: TRBV6-4; D: TRBD2; CDR3: CASSVLAGGWNEQFF; DNA: TGTGCCAGCAGCGTACTAGCGGGGGGGTGGAATGAGCAGTTCTTC
size: once; J: TRBJ1-2; V: TRBV11-3; D: NA; CDR3: CASSLDTRGGYTF; DNA: TGTGCCAGCAGCTTAGACACCCGAGGGGGCTACACCTTC
size: NA; J: TRBJ1-5; V: TRBV6-2/TRBV6-3; D: NA; CDR3: CASSLDRDQPQHF; DNA: TGTGCCAGCAGCTTGGACAGAGATCAGCCCCAGCATTTT
size: NA; J: TRBJ2-3; V: TRBV20-1; D: TRBD2; CDR3: CSASHRTSGTDTQYF; DNA: TGCAGTGCTAGTCACCGGACTAGCGGCACAGATACGCAGTATTTT
size: NA; J: TRBJ2-1; V: TRBV19; D: TRBD2; CDR3: CASTTLAGGSNEQFF; DNA: TGTGCCAGTACCACTCTAGCGGGGGGGAGCAATGAGCAGTTCTTC
size: NA; J: TRBJ1-5; V: TRBV11-2; D: NA; CDR3: CASSHGSPNQPQHF; DNA: TGTGCCAGCAGCCATGGGAGCCCAAATCAGCCCCAGCATTTT
size: NA; J: TRBJ2-7; V: TRBV7-8; D: TRBD1; CDR3: CASSLAGQGPYEQYF; DNA: TGTGCCAGCAGCTTAGCGGGACAGGGGCCTTACGAGCAGTACTTC
size: NA; J: TRBJ1-4; V: TRBV2; D: NA; CDR3: CASSGSYEKLFF; DNA: TGTGCCAGTTCCGGTTCTTACGAAAAACTGTTTTTT
size: NA; J: TRBJ2-3; V: TRBV2; D: TRBD1; CDR3: CASQGVTDTQYF; DNA: TGTGCCAGCCAGGGGGTCACAGATACGCAGTATTTT
size: NA; J: TRBJ1-1; V: TRBV7-2; D: NA; CDR3: CASRTDKNTEAFF; DNA: TGTGCCAGCAGGACGGACAAGAACACTGAAGCTTTCTTT
size: many; J: TRBJ1-1; V: TRBV5-4; D: TRBD1; CDR3: CASSLPGGVNTEAFF; DNA: TGTGCCAGCAGCTTGCCAGGGGGCGTGAACACTGAAGCTTTCTTT